The source of this TCR beta chain is a study of blood T cell repertoires in COVID-19. Study in general: Italy, Spain and the United States were the sources of the convalescent and acute COVID-19 samples. PBMCs, B-cell-depleted T cells, or T cells were the source of the cDNA or gDNA that made up the material.

CDR1 SGHRS and CDR2 YFSETQ come from the germline V gene. The CDR3 loop spans 16 amino acids. V shed 4 bases and J 1 base; nucleotides not matched to a gene: 7. Profiled with immunoSEQ multiplex PCR; TCRdb holds only in-frame clones, not every one. The sample lists around 76,000 clones; 85% were seen once. The receptor was isolated from a man of 80 years or more with acute or convalescent COVID-19. Specimen: peripheral blood. The chain links TRBV5-1 to TRBJ2-2; 7 nucleotides line up with TRBD1. The CDR3, as DNA: TGCGCCAGCAGCCCACAGGGGTTGGAGAACACCGGGGAGCTGTTTTTT. It is translated as CASSPQGLENTGELFF.